One sample yielded the 8 T cell receptor beta chains listed below, sequenced in a study of T cell changes during pregnancy in multiple sclerosis. Data came from immunoSEQ multiplex PCR; TCRdb stores just in-frame clones and leaves some out. Seen here are roughly 100,000 clones, 80% to 95% observed once, and the top ten hold 1.6%. The source material was peripheral blood, sampled after pregnancy. These receptors all stem from a female donor with multiple sclerosis, enrolled in a pregnancy study.

The rearrangement joins TRBV27 to TRBJ1-6, with TRBD1 identical over 8 bases. Germline V gene sequence: CDR1 MNHEY, CDR2 SMNVEV (reference sequence). Trimming took 2 bases from V and 2 from J; bases not matched to a gene: 20. The CDR3 sequence is 22 residues long. Written as DNA, the CDR3 is TGTGCCAGCAGTTTACGATATTCCGGGACAGGAAAATCCCCGCCCTATAATTCACCCCTCCACTTT. This translates into CASSLRYSGTGKSPPYNSPLHF.

The J gene is TRBJ2-3, the V gene TRBV5-6, with 8 bases that match TRBD1. In germline, CDR1 is SGHDT, CDR2 YYEEEE. This CDR3 contains 16 residues. With V trimmed by 3 bases and J by 2 bases, 8 bases remained unmatched. The CDR3 coding sequence is TGTGCCAGCAGCTCTCCGGGACAGGAGCTCACAGATACGCAGTATTTT. It codes for CASSSPGQELTDTQYF.

V and J are TRBV9 and TRBJ2-1; 10 positions match TRBD2. CDR1 SGDLS and CDR2 YYNGEE come from the germline V gene. Trimming took 3 bases from V and 1 from J; bases not matched to a gene: 7. This CDR3 has 17 residues. The CDR3 protein is CASSANLAGVSYNEQFF. The CDR3 region has the DNA TGTGCCAGCAGCGCCAACCTAGCGGGAGTTTCCTACAATGAGCAGTTCTTC.

V usage is TRBV6-1 and J usage is TRBJ1-5, with 8 bases aligning to TRBD1. The germline V gene has CDR1 MNHNS and CDR2 SASEGT. V lost 7 bases, J lost 4 bases, and 6 bases stayed unmatched. CDR3 length equals 14 residues. CDR3 protein: CASNDGQGNQPQHF. CDR3 in DNA: TGTGCCAGCAATGACGGACAGGGTAATCAGCCCCAGCATTTT.

The chain combines TRBV28 with TRBJ1-4; D call uncertain. Germline values: CDR1 MDHEN, CDR2 SYDVKM. Trimming removed 6 bases from V and 1 base from J, with 12 bases in between. There are 15 residues in the CDR3. The CDR3, as DNA: TGTGCCAGCAGACTACTGTACGGAACTAATGAAAAACTGTTTTTT. This sequence encodes CASRLLYGTNEKLFF.

This sequence joins TRBV5-1 and TRBJ2-7; TRBD1 agrees at 8 bases. Germline loops: CDR1 SGHRS, CDR2 YFSETQ. The CDR3 runs to 15 residues. V was clipped by 0 bases and J by 4 bases; unmatched bases: 6. The CDR3 reads CASSLEAGGRYEQYF. Here the CDR3 DNA reads TGCGCCAGCAGCTTGGAGGCAGGGGGCCGGTACGAGCAGTACTTC. Full variable domain (outside the CDR3, taken from reference TRBV5-1 and TRBJ2-7): KAGVTQTPRYLIKTRGQQVTLSCSPISGHRSVSWYQQTPGQGLQFLFEYFSETQRNKGNFPGRFSGRQFSNSRSEMNVSTLELGDSALYLCASSLEAGGRYEQYFGPGTRLTVT.

The genes are TRBV5-1 and TRBJ2-7, with D unclear. The length of the CDR3 is 14 residues. Germline loops: CDR1 SGHRS, CDR2 YFSETQ. The V and J ends lost 4 bases and 5 bases respectively, with 16 bases between them. CDR3 loop: CASSITGPPDEQYF. In nucleotides, the CDR3 is TGCGCCAGCAGCATCACTGGGCCTCCGGACGAGCAGTACTTC.

The CDR3: CARGSSGGNTGELFF. DNA of the CDR3: TGTGCCCGCGGGTCTAGCGGGGGGAACACCGGGGAGCTGTTTTTT. This sequence joins TRBV30 and TRBJ2-2; 10 bases line up with TRBD2. The CDR3 loop spans 15 amino acids. Germline-derived CDR1 and CDR2 are GTSNPN and SVGIG (reference sequence). Germline trimming cut 8 bases from V and 1 base from J; bases unmatched to any gene: 7.